This record concerns one TCR beta chain sequence. In its sample, this clone was seen a few times. Its antigen remains undetermined. No per-base quality is available; no much larger clone lies one base away. Each collaborating institution followed its own protocols to collect whole blood in K2EDTA tubes. For TCRbeta analysis, collaborator samples were shipped as frozen whole blood, as isolated PBMCs, or as DNA extracted from either sample type. The data were taken from a study of blood T cell repertoires in COVID-19 (dated by TCRdb to the early 2020s). At the level of the whole study: Samples covering the acute and convalescent phases of COVID-19 were provided by collaborators in the United States, Italy and Spain. The prospective study material was composed of cDNA or gDNA derived from T cells, B-cell-depleted T cells, or PBMCs. Subjects who had been exposed to COVID-19, were actively infected with it, or had recovered from it provided the deeply sampled blood TCRbeta repertoires that made up the dataset. The repertoires were released in a freely available public database meant as a resource for research on the immune response to SARS-CoV-2. Samples came from the ongoing ImmuneRACE study (first 160 participants) plus 1,254 subjects from 6 global collaborators. Nearly every sample came with metadata listing a de-identified subject ID, COVID-19 status, age in years and sex. Where available, HLA class I and class II types were taken from metadata supplied by the sample provider and were not determined by assay-based typing. Broader findings and caveats from the paper: How much clinical and demographic metadata was included differed by source and by participant, and the metadata was provided uncurated.

Spanning cysteine to phenylalanine, the CDR3 consists of 13 amino acids. Just the 39-base CDR3 DNA is kept, in frame starting at base 1. Per the germline V gene, KGHDR is the CDR1 and SFDVKD is the CDR2. V is pared back by 6 bases and J by 5 bases, with 9 bases lying between the germline termini. The immunoSEQ Assay, a bias-controlled multiplex PCR, was used to amplify TCRbeta CDR3 regions from genomic DNA. Regarding the original processing steps: Within the assay, amplification of reference gene primers was used to estimate how many nucleated cells each sample contained. To quantify the absolute abundance of each unique TCRbeta CDR3 rearrangement, sequence reads were collapsed and filtered. For each sample, productive Simpson clonality was calculated by taking the square root of Simpson's diversity index across productive rearrangements. TCRdb stores this immuneACCESS table with in-frame sequences only. Part of the clones is absent; in the studies checked, under half of the shortfall reflects unresolved V genes, and no reason is known for the rest. Clone size and V and J calls were adopted from that table, with D and trimming inferred from the DNA. In this sample the table shows around 84,000 clones, just under 85% of which occur a single time. In total, the top ten clones hold 18% of the sample.

Recombination connected TRBV24-1 to TRBJ2-2, and perhaps TRBD2 as D gene, on 6 matching bases. This clonotype originated in a man older than 75 with active or convalescent COVID-19. Sequencing was carried out using peripheral blood. For the CDR3, the sequence is CATSLRGTGELFF. The DNA sequence follows: TGTGCCACCAGTCTTCGGGGGACCGGGGAGCTGTTTTTT.